This TCR beta chain comes out of a study of PD-1 blockade in classical Hodgkin lymphoma. The wider study: Treatment was intravenous nivolumab, 3 mg/kg every 2 weeks, until progression. Findings of the study overall: CD4+ TCR diversity, unlike CD8+, climbed significantly by C4D1. Anyone who began nivolumab under 1 year after ASCT was excluded.

Generated by immunoSEQ multiplex PCR, the TCRdb table keeps only in-frame clones and is missing some. The profile shows some 20,000 clones, 80% of them singletons. Points on this clone: Its antigen is currently unknown.

Relapse after autologous stem cell transplantation occurred in every patient, and brentuximab vedotin exposure varied. This CDR3 comprises 15 residues. Trimming took 1 base from V and 0 from J, leaving 8 bases between them. CDR1 is MNHEY and CDR2 is SMNVEV in the germline V gene (reference sequence). The source of this sequence is a human donor with classical Hodgkin lymphoma. The chain links TRBV27 to TRBJ2-3, with D hard to call. This specimen was peripheral blood mononuclear cells (PBMCs), taken before the second cycle of nivolumab. The CDR3 DNA follows: TGTGCCAGCAGTTTATTTTTCGCTAGCACAGATACGCAGTATTTT. As protein: CASSLFFASTDTQYF.